This TCR beta chain was identified in a study of T-cell memory formation after mild COVID-19. Germline V gene sequence: CDR1 SGHDT, CDR2 YYEEEE. There are 16 residues in the CDR3. V trimming: 0 bases; J trimming: 2 bases; junction bases outside the gene matches: 8. Notes on the study in general: Contracting clones from day 15 to 85 had balanced CD4/CD8; later expanders favoured CD4+.

Note on this clonotype: Its specificity is not known.

TCR alpha and TCR beta cDNA libraries with sample barcodes and UMIs came from 5'RACE using constant-segment primers. TCRdb processed the 5' RACE reads anew with MiXCR; each CDR3 protein has one entry. Of tens of thousands of distinct CDR3 sequences listed, about 14% are singletons. This TCR was sampled from an adult woman who had mild COVID-19 (a few samples of this study predate the infection). Cell type and time point are not known. Sequenced: PBMCs or a T cell subset sorted from them (not recorded which). The chain couples TRBV5-6 to TRBJ2-7, with TRBD1 matching 7 bases. Written as DNA, the CDR3 is TGTGCCAGCAGCTTGGGTGCGACAGGGAATACCTACGAGCAGTACTTC. The encoded protein is CASSLGATGNTYEQYF.